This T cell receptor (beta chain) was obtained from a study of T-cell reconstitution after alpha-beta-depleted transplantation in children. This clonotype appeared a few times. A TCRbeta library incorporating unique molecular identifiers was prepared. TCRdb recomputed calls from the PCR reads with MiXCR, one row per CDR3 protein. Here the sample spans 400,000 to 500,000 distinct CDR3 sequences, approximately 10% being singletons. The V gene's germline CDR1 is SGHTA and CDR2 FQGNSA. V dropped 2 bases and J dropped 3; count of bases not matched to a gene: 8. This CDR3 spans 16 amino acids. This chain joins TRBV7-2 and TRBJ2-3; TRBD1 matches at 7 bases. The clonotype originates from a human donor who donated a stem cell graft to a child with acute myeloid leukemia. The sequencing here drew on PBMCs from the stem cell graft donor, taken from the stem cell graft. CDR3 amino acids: CASSLRGGGSTDTQYF. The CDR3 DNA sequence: TGTGCCAGCAGCTTAAGAGGGGGCGGTAGTACAGATACGCAGTATTTT.